This T cell receptor beta chain is from a study of blood T cell repertoires in COVID-19. Authors' processing steps: Estimation of nucleated cell counts relied on the amplification of reference gene primers. The data were produced by immunoSEQ multiplex PCR, yet TCRdb's version contains in-frame clones alone and is incomplete. V and J calls and clone size are given by that table; D and trimming were obtained from the DNA. The repertoire holds approximately 40,000 clones, with approximately 92% as singletons. The sequence came from a woman over 75 with acute or convalescent COVID-19. The sample consisted of peripheral blood.

CDR3 sequence reads: CASSIANSGRDYGYTF. The CDR3 region has the DNA TGTGCCAGTAGTATAGCAAACAGCGGTCGGGACTATGGCTACACCTTC. The rearrangement joins TRBV19 to TRBJ1-2; D remains ambiguous. This CDR3 has 16 residues. From germline, CDR1 is LNHDA and CDR2 SQIVND (reference sequence). V was pared by 1 base and J by 3 bases, with 15 bases between.